This entry features one TCR beta chain sequence. The sample is drawn from a study of T cell changes during pregnancy in multiple sclerosis. Produced via immunoSEQ multiplex PCR; TCRdb's table is partial and in-frame only. The sample carries over 45,000 clones, approximately 89% recorded once. The V and J ends lost 1 base and 6 bases respectively, with 15 bases between them. This CDR3 region has 16 residues. The germline V gene has CDR1 LGHNA and CDR2 YSLEER. The sample was peripheral blood, taken after pregnancy. The chain employs TRBV4-3 and TRBJ1-4; possibly TRBD1 for D (6 bases). This TCR was sampled from a female donor with multiple sclerosis, enrolled in a pregnancy study. Here the CDR3 DNA reads TGCGCCAGCAGCCAAGTACAGGCCAGGGGAGATGAAAAACTGTTTTTT. It translates to CASSQVQARGDEKLFF.